This entry is about one TCR beta chain. Its antigen is unidentified. These data originate in a study of shared clonotypes between healthy human individuals. It was CD45RO-negative cells, positively selected for CCR7, that made up naive CD8 cells, with terminally differentiated effector memory CD45RA+ cells excluded. Study observations and caveats: For naive CD4 cells, roughly 5% of clonotypes were shared across a few donors.

This CDR3 spans 14 amino acids. Trimming took 0 bases from V and 9 from J, leaving 9 bases between them. Germline CDR1 and CDR2: MGHRA and YSYEKL. Repertoires were generated with immunoSEQ multiplex PCR, while TCRdb's copy carries only in-frame clones and drops some. The sample contains roughly 590,000 clones, roughly 96% of which appear only once. This TCR came from a woman aged 30 to 39 in good health. Sequencing input: naive CD8+ T cells sorted from blood. The V call is TRBV4-1, the J call TRBJ1-6; no definite D call. In DNA, the CDR3 is TGCGCCAGCAGCCAAGATCCCGGCGGTTCACCCCTCCACTTT. It yields the protein CASSQDPGGSPLHF.